The 17 T cell receptor beta chains below all came from one sample that was sequenced in a study of blood T cells in healthy people across ages (dated by TCRdb to about 2015). The library came from 5' RACE. The reads were generated on an Illumina HiSeq 2500. A second PCR of roughly 7 to 11 cycles was performed with a sample-barcoded 5' primer and a J-beta primer mix. The public reads were run again by TCRdb, first through fastp at Q25 and then through MiXCR, and only productive beta chains were kept. Identical CDR3 proteins give one entry, which carries the most common genes and DNA. Here the sample has about 1,500,000 distinct CDR3 sequences; about 43% occur a single time. Of the sample, 7.9% is held by the ten largest clones. The sequenced sample consisted of blood. These TCRs come from a woman younger than 30 in good health.

The rearrangement uses TRBV20-1 and TRBJ1-2, with TRBD1 identical over 9 bases. CDR1 is DFQATT and CDR2 is SNEGSKA in the germline V gene (reference sequence). This CDR3 contains 15 residues. V lost 3 bases, J lost 4 bases, and 9 bases stayed unmatched. The CDR3 bases are TGCAGTGCTAGTAGTGGGACAGGGCTTCGCTATGGCTACACCTTC. Translating gives CSASSGTGLRYGYTF.

The chain has TRBV9 and TRBJ1-2, with D possibly matching TRBD1 (5 bases). Trimming removed 4 bases from V and 1 base from J, with 17 bases in between. Germline CDR1 reads SGDLS; CDR2 reads YYNGEE. The CDR3 spans 16 residues. This CDR3 is CASSPTGGTFNYGYTF. The CDR3 DNA is TGTGCCAGCAGCCCAACCGGCGGGACCTTTAACTATGGCTACACCTTC.

This clonotype was observed a handful of times. The chain couples TRBV20-1 to TRBJ2-1, with D hard to call. CDR1 is DFQATT and CDR2 is SNEGSKA in the germline V gene (reference sequence). V was shortened by 0 bases and J by 8 bases, with 11 bases between the two germline ends. This CDR3 is built from 13 residues. This CDR3 reads CSARDWVPDEQFF. DNA of the CDR3: TGCAGTGCTAGAGATTGGGTCCCCGATGAGCAGTTCTTC.

The V call is TRBV3-1, the J call TRBJ2-5; 12 bases agree with TRBD2. Judging by the DNA end, TRBJ2-7 fits better; the J call may be wrong. The CDR3 sequence is 17 residues long. The germline gives CDR1 LGHDT, CDR2 YNNKEL (reference sequence). The DNA for the CDR3 is TGTGCCAGCAGCCAAGCACTAGCGGGAGGCCTCCCCTACGAGCAGTACTTC. It translates to CASSQALAGGLPYEQYF.

CDR3 sequence reads: CATSTLGRLDYGYTF. CDR3 coding DNA: TGTGCCACCAGCACCCTGGGCCGGCTCGACTATGGCTACACCTTC. The V gene is TRBV15, the J gene TRBJ1-2, with D uncertain. CDR3 length equals 15 residues. Germline CDR1 is LNHNV and CDR2 is YYDKDF (reference sequence). V lost 4 bases and J 3 bases, leaving 15 bases between the germline ends. Looking up the rest from reference TRBV15 and TRBJ1-2 gives the full variable domain: DAMVIQNPRYQVTQFGKPVTLSCSQTLNHNVMYWYQQKSSQAPKLLFHYYDKDFNNEADTPDNFQSRRPNTSFCFLDIRSPGLGDTAMYLCATSTLGRLDYGYTFGSGTRLTVV.

The chain links TRBV4-1 to TRBJ2-7; 15 nucleotides line up with TRBD2. The J call could be wrong; TRBJ2-5 is a better fit for the DNA end. Germline V CDR1 and CDR2: MGHRA, YSYEKL. This CDR3 is 19 amino acids long. CDR3 loop: CASSQGVIRTSGGAGTQYF. The CDR3 DNA follows: TGCGCCAGCAGCCAAGGGGTAATCAGGACTAGCGGGGGGGCTGGGACCCAGTACTTC.

The chain has TRBV7-9 and TRBJ1-1; tentative D call: TRBD1 (5 bases). V gave up 4 bases and J gave up 3 bases, with 21 bases separating them. The CDR3 has 17 amino acids. Germline V gene data show CDR1 as SEHNR and CDR2 as FQNEAQ (reference sequence). In DNA form, the CDR3 reads TGTGCCAGCAGCTCCAGGACTACCGCGGGGGGGGACACTGAAGCTTTCTTT. It translates to CASSSRTTAGGDTEAFF.

A single count supports this clonotype. The chain couples TRBV7-7 to TRBJ2-3; weak D call: TRBD2 (6 bases). Trimming shortened V by 5 bases and J by 2 bases, and 14 bases separated the two germline ends. Germline loops: CDR1 SSHAT, CDR2 FNYEAQ (reference sequence). The CDR3 consists of 15 residues. CDR3 bases: TGTGCCAGCAGCCGAACGGGACTCCTCACAGATACGCAGTATTTT. Translating it yields CASSRTGLLTDTQYF.

This clonotype was seen ten or more times. The chain recombines TRBV10-3 with TRBJ2-3; tentative D call: TRBD2 (5 bases). Germline loops: CDR1 ENHRY, CDR2 SYGVKD. With 3 bases removed from V and 3 bases from J, the gap between germline ends came to 19 bases. CDR3 length: 17 residues. As DNA, the CDR3 is TGTGCCATCAGTGAATGGGTGAATCCGCGGGTTACAGATACGCAGTATTTT. It specifies CAISEWVNPRVTDTQYF.

The rearrangement joins TRBV6-1 to TRBJ1-1; D might be TRBD1 (5 bases). The V and J ends lost 2 bases and 11 bases respectively, with 18 bases between them. This CDR3 is 14 amino acids long. The germline V gene has CDR1 MNHNS and CDR2 SASEGT. CDR3 sequence reads: CASSELRGESKAFF. DNA of the CDR3: TGTGCCAGCAGTGAATTAAGGGGCGAATCAAAGGCTTTCTTT.

This chain links TRBV6-6 with TRBJ2-2; D is ambiguous. From germline, CDR1 is MNHNY and CDR2 SVGAGI (reference sequence). This CDR3 is built from 12 residues. Trimming removed 5 bases at V and 6 bases at J, with 7 bases between. The CDR3 region is CASSGMSGELFF. CDR3 nucleotide sequence: TGTGCCAGCAGTGGGATGTCCGGGGAGCTGTTTTTT.

The V and J genes are TRBV15 and TRBJ2-7; no clear D gene. The CDR3 contains 14 residues. Germline lookup yields CDR1 LNHNV and CDR2 YYDKDF (reference sequence). V was shortened by 1 base and J by 1 base, with 8 bases between the two germline ends. The CDR3 reads CATSRGAESYEQYF. The CDR3 region has the DNA TGTGCCACCAGCAGAGGAGCAGAATCCTACGAGCAGTACTTC.

This chain links TRBV2 with TRBJ2-7; the D call may be TRBD1 or TRBD2 (5 bases each). V gave up 6 bases and J gave up 4 bases, with 13 bases separating them. This CDR3 has 13 amino acids. CDR1 and CDR2 from the germline V gene are SNHLY and FYNNEI. In nucleotides, the CDR3 is TGTGCCAGCAGGGGTCGGGACCTTTACGAGCAGTACTTC. Residues: CASRGRDLYEQYF.

The rearrangement joins TRBV20-1 to TRBJ2-6; D not certain. V lost 6 bases to trimming and J lost 1 base, with 10 bases between them. The CDR3 length is 14 residues. CDR1 DFQATT and CDR2 SNEGSKA come from the germline V gene (reference sequence). CDR3 DNA: TGCAGTGCCTCCCTTGCTTCTGGGGCCAACGTCCTGACTTTC. This translates into CSASLASGANVLTF.

This clonotype was found a few times. In DNA form, the CDR3 reads TGTGCCAGCAGGCTTCGCGGGAGTGGATCCTACGAGCAGTACTTC. Protein: CASRLRGSGSYEQYF. V usage is TRBV7-2 and J usage is TRBJ2-7; 7 nucleotides agree with TRBD2. With 6 bases clipped from V and 1 base from J, the junction kept 9 bases outside the gene matches. Germline assignment: CDR1 SGHTA and CDR2 FQGNSA. This CDR3 is built from 15 residues.

The sample holds a few counts of this clonotype. The J gene is TRBJ2-3, the V gene TRBV5-1, with 9 bases identical to TRBD1. Trimming removed 3 bases from V and 7 bases from J; junction bases left unmatched: 15. This CDR3 comprises 17 residues. CDR1 is SGHRS, CDR2 YFSETQ, per germline. The CDR3 loop reads CASSSGPGTGLPNTQYF. The CDR3, as DNA: TGCGCCAGCAGCTCAGGTCCAGGGACAGGGCTCCCGAATACGCAGTATTTT.

The CDR3 is CASGLFPALAKNIQYF. CDR3 bases: TGTGCTAGTGGTTTGTTTCCGGCCCTAGCCAAAAACATTCAGTACTTC. The chain links TRBV12-5 to TRBJ2-4; D gene ambiguous. Germline CDR1 reads LGHNT; CDR2 reads FRNRAP. The CDR3 has 16 residues. Trimming took off 2 bases at V and 0 bases at J, with 11 bases between the two ends.